This T cell receptor (beta chain) originates from a study of early T cells in non-severe SARS-CoV-2 infection (dated by TCRdb to the early 2020s). Some background on the complete study: Because TCR sequencing relied on bulk RNA taken from unsorted whole blood, pairing of alpha and beta chains was not possible. Results the study describes overall, beyond this receptor: Matching against VDJdb was skewed toward anti-spike CD8 responses, likely underestimated virus-specific expansions, and missed private and CD4 specificities.

A case-control design nested within a healthcare worker cohort in London, UK, was used, with weekly nasopharyngeal swab PCR tests and blood sampling performed. Healthcare workers were recruited during the week of the UK lockdown, between 23 and 31 March 2020, and followed weekly for up to 16 weeks. Libraries were prepared through 5' RACE. The instrument given in TCRdb is NextSeq 500. Unique molecular identifiers were attached to individual cDNA molecules in the TCR library protocol so that sequencing error and PCR bias could be corrected. Both TCR alpha and beta chains were sequenced, and tight co-correlation was observed between alpha and beta sequence abundances in each sample. Processing in the source paper ran as follows. Decombinator V4 was used to perform V gene, J gene and CDR3 annotation of TCR sequences. Expanded TCRs were defined as changing significantly between any two time points under a Poisson model with p below 0.0001. TCR abundances were normalised to the total number of TCRs sequenced per sample and expressed as counts per million. MAIT TCRs were defined by TRAV1-2 paired with TRAJ12, TRAJ20 or TRAJ33, and iNKT TCRs by TRAV10 paired with TRAJ18. VDJdb, accessed 1 November 2021, was searched for CMV, EBV and SARS-CoV-2 annotated TCRs, with TCRs annotated for multiple antigens excluded. Using fastp trimming at Q25 and MiXCR clonotype assembly, TCRdb reanalyzed the public sequencing data and kept in-frame beta chains. Every entry covers one CDR3 protein and lists the most common genes and DNA from its rows. TCRdb's processing, not the authors', yielded these V and J calls. This sample lists tens of thousands of distinct CDR3 sequences; more than 5% were detected once. The ten biggest clones cover 7.8% of the sample.

CDR1 SQVTM and CDR2 ANQGSEA were looked up in the germline V gene. Trimming removed 6 bases from V and 5 bases from J; the gene matches leave 11 bases unexplained. The CDR3 measures 14 amino acids from cysteine to phenylalanine. Just CDR3 DNA is preserved here, 42 bases in frame from base 1. This clonotype was recorded at least ten times. The antigen this receptor binds is unknown. Base qualities are not at hand, and no much larger clone is one base apart. Sequences were obtained from whole blood. Here the chain combines TRBV29-1 and TRBJ2-5; 8 middle bases align to TRBD2. This receptor was taken from an adult who was a healthcare worker with PCR-confirmed SARS-CoV-2 infection or an uninfected control (not recorded which). The CDR3 reads CSVVGAGGGETQYF. The nucleotides read TGCAGCGTCGTCGGGGCGGGAGGAGGTGAGACCCAGTACTTC.